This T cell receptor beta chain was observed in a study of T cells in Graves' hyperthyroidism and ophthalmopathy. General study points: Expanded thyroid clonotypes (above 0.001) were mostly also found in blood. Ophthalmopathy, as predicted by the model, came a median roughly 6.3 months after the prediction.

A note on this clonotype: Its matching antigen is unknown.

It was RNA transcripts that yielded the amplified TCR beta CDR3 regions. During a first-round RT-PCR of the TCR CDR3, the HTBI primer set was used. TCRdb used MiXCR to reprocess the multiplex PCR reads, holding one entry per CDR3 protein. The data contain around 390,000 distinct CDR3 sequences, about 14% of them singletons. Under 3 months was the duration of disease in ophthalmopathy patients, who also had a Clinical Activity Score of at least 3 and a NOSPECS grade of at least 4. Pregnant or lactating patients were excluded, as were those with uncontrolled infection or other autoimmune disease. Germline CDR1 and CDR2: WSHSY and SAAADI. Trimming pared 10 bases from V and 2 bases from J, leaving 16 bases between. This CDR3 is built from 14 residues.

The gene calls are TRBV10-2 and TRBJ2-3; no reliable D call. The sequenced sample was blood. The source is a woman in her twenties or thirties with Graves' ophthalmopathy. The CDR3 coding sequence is TGCGCCACCTCTTTACGGGCCACCACAGATACGCAGTATTTT. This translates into CATSLRATTDTQYF.